This TCR beta chain was sequenced for a study of T cell changes during pregnancy in multiple sclerosis. The table came from immunoSEQ multiplex PCR; TCRdb's copy has only in-frame clones and leaves some out. The repertoire includes roughly 40,000 clones, more than 85% of them detected once, and approximately 0.38% sits in the top ten. V was cut by 3 bases and J by 0 bases, with 5 bases left in between. The V gene's germline CDR1 is SNHLY and CDR2 FYNNEI. The CDR3 is made up of 13 amino acids. The sequence derives from a female donor with multiple sclerosis, enrolled in a pregnancy study. V and J are TRBV2 and TRBJ1-1; D call uncertain. Sequenced here: CD4+ T cells from peripheral blood mononuclear cells, sampled in the second trimester of pregnancy. In nucleotides, the CDR3 is TGTGCCAGCAGTGAGGGCATGAACACTGAAGCTTTCTTT. Residues: CASSEGMNTEAFF.